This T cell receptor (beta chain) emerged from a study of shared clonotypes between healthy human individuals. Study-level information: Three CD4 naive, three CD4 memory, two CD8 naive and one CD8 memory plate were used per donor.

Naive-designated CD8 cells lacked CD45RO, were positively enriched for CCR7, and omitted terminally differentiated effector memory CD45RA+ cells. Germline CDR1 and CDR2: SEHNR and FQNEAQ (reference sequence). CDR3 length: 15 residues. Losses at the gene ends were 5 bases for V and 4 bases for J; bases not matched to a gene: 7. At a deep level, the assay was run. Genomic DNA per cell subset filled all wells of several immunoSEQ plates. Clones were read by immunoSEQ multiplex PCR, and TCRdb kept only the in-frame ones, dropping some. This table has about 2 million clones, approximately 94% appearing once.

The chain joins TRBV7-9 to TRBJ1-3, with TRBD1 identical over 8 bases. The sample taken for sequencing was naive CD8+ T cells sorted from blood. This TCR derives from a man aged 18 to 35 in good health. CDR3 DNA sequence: TGTGCCAGCAGCCCCAACAGGGGGTCCGGAAACACCATATATTTT. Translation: CASSPNRGSGNTIYF.